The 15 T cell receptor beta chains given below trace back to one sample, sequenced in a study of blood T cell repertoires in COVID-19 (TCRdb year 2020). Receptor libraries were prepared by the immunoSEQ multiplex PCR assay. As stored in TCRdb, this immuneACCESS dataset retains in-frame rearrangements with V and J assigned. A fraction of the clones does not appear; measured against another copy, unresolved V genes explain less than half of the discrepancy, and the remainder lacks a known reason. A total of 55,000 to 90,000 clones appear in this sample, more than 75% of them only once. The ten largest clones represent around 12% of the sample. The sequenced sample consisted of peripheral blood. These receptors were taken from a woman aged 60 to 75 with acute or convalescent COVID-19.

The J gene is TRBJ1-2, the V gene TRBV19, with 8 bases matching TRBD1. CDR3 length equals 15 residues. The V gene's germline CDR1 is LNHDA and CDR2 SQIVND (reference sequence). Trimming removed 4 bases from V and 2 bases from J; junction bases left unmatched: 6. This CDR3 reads CASSTRDRQNYGYTF. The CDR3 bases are TGTGCCAGTAGTACTAGGGACAGGCAGAACTATGGCTACACCTTC.

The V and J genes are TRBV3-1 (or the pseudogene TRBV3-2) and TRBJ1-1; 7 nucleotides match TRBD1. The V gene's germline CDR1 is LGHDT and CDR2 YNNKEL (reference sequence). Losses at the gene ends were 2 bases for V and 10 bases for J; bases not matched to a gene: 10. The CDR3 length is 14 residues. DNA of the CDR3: TGTGCCAGCAGCCAACGTCGGGACAGCAGTTCAGCTTTCTTT. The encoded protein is CASSQRRDSSSAFF.

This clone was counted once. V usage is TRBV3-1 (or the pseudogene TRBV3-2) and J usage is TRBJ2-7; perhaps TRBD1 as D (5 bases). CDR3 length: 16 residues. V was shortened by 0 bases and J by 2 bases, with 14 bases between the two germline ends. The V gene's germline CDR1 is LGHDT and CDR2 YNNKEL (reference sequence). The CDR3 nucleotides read TGTGCCAGCAGCCAAGATTTTTCAGGGTTGACCTACGAGCAGTACTTC. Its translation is CASSQDFSGLTYEQYF.

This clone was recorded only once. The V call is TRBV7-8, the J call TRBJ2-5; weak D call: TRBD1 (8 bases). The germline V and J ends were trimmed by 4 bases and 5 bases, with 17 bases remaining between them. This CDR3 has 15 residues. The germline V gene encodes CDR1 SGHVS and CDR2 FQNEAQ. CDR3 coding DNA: TGTGCCAGCAGCTCCCGAGACAGGGGAGGGGAGACCCAGTACTTC. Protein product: CASSSRDRGGETQYF.

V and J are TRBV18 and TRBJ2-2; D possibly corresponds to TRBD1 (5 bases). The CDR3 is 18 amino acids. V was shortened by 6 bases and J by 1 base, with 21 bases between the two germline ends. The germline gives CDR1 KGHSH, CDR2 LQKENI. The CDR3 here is CASSPFGQGDLNTGELFF. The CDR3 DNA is TGTGCCAGCTCCCCGTTTGGGCAGGGCGACTTGAACACCGGGGAGCTGTTTTTT.

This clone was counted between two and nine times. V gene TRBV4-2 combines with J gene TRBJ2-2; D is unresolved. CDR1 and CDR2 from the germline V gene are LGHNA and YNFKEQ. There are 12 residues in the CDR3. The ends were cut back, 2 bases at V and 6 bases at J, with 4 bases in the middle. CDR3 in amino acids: CASSQSAGELFF. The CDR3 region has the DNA TGTGCCAGCAGCCAATCAGCCGGGGAGCTGTTTTTT.

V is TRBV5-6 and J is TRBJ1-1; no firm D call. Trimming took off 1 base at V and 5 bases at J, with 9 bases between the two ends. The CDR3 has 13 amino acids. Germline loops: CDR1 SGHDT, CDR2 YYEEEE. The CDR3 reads CASSLSAGTEAFF. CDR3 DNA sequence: TGTGCCAGCAGCTTGAGTGCCGGGACTGAAGCTTTCTTT. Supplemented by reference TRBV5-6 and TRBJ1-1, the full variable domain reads DAGVTQSPTHLIKTRGQQVTLRCSPKSGHDTVSWYQQALGQGPQFIFQYYEEEERQRGNFPDRFSGHQFPNYSSELNVNALLLGDSALYLCASSLSAGTEAFFGQGTRLTVV.

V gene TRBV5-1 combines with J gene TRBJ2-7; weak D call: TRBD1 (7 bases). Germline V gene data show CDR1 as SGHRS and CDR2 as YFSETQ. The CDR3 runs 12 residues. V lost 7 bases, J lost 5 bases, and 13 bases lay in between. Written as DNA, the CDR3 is TGCGCCAGCGCGGGACAGATCCACGAGCAGTACTTC. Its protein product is CASAGQIHEQYF.

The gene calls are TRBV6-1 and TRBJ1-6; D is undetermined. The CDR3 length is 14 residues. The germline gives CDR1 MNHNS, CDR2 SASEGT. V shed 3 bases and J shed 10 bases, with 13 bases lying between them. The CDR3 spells CASSDQDLGSPLHF. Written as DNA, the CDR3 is TGTGCCAGCAGTGACCAGGACTTAGGGTCACCCCTCCACTTT.

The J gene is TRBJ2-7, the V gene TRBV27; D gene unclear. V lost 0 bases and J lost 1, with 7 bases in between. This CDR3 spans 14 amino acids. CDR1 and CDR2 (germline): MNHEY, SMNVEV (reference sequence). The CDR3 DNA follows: TGTGCCAGCAGTTTATCGTTCCATTCCTACGAGCAGTACTTC. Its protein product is CASSLSFHSYEQYF.

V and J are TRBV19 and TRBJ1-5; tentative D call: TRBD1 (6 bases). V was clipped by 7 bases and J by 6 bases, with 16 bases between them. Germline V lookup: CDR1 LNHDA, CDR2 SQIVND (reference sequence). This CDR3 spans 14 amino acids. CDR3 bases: TGTGCCAGTACCCCGGGGGGGCGAAGTCAGCCCCAGCATTTT. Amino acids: CASTPGGRSQPQHF.

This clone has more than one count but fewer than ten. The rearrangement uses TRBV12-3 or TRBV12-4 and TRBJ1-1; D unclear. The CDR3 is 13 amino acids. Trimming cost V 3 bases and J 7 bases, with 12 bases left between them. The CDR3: CASSFEVTGEAFF. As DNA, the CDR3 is TGTGCCAGCAGTTTCGAGGTAACCGGTGAAGCTTTCTTT.

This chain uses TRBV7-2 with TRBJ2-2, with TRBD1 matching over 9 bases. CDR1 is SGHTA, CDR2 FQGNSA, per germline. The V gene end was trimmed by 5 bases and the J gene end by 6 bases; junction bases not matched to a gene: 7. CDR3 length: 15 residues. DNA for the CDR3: TGTGCCAGCAGCCCCTCGAGACAGGGGGCCGGGGAGCTGTTTTTT. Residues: CASSPSRQGAGELFF. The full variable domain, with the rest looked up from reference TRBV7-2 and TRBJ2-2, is GAGVSQSPSNKVTEKGKDVELRCDPISGHTALYWYRQSLGQGLEFLIYFQGNSAPDKSGLPSDRFSAERTGGSVSTLTIQRTQQEDSAVYLCASSPSRQGAGELFFGEGSRLTVL.

The CDR3 loop is CASSPKVSRYNEQFF. Written as DNA, the CDR3 is TGTGCCAGCAGCCCGAAAGTGTCTAGGTACAATGAGCAGTTCTTC. The chain has TRBV14 and TRBJ2-1; no definite D call. Trimming removed 4 bases from V and 4 bases from J, with 14 bases in between. The CDR3 sequence is 15 residues long. CDR1 and CDR2 (germline): SGHDN, FVKESK.

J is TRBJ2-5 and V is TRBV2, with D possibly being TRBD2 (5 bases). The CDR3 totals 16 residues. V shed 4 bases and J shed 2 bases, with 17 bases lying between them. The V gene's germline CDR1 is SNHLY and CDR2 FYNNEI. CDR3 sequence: CASSVRGGLGQETQYF. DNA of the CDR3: TGTGCCAGCAGTGTACGGGGTGGTTTGGGTCAAGAGACCCAGTACTTC.